The 3 T cell receptor beta chains reported below all come from one sample, sequenced in a study of OX40 agonist ivuxolimab in advanced cancers. Here immunoSEQ multiplex PCR was the method, and the copy in TCRdb shows in-frame clones only, minus some. The sample records under 85,000 clones, 80% to 90% being singletons. This material consisted of CD4+ or CD8+ T cells sorted from blood, taken in a trial of the OX40 agonist ivuxolimab. The receptors come from an adult with an advanced solid tumor such as melanoma, head and neck, liver or kidney cancer.

This chain links TRBV19 with TRBJ2-7, with a possible D match to TRBD2 (6 bases). CDR1 is LNHDA, CDR2 SQIVND, per germline (reference sequence). The CDR3 totals 15 residues. Deletions cut 9 bases from V and 7 bases from J, with 25 bases between. In DNA, the CDR3 is TGTGCCAGCGGGGGTGGGCCAGGACAACGGTGGGAGCAGTACTTC. Translated: CASGGGPGQRWEQYF.

The chain uses TRBV5-6 and TRBJ2-5, with D hard to call. This CDR3 region has 12 residues. Between the trimmed V and J ends, which lost 0 bases and 7 bases, there was a span of 7 bases. CDR1 is SGHDT and CDR2 is YYEEEE in the germline V gene. The DNA of the CDR3 is TGTGCCAGCAGCTTGGCGGGTGGGACCCAGTACTTC. Amino acid sequence: CASSLAGGTQYF.

The gene calls are TRBV2 and TRBJ2-1, with 7 bases that match TRBD2. This CDR3 spans 15 amino acids. Germline CDR1 SNHLY, CDR2 FYNNEI. With V trimmed by 11 bases and J by 0 bases, 10 bases remained unmatched. DNA for the CDR3: TGTGCCCTCAGCGGTACGGGAGGCTCCTACAATGAGCAGTTCTTC. As protein: CALSGTGGSYNEQFF.